These 7 T cell receptor beta chains share one sample of origin, sequenced in a study of blood T cell repertoires in COVID-19. Sequencing used immunoSEQ multiplex PCR; TCRdb keeps in-frame clones, though not all of them. The sample records 15,000 to 20,000 clones, 70% to 90% being singletons. Specimen: peripheral blood. The receptor set was obtained from a human donor with active COVID-19. The donor label of this sample is uncertain.

The rearrangement uses TRBV24-1 and TRBJ2-1; 15 nucleotides line up with TRBD2. From germline, CDR1 is KGHDR and CDR2 SFDVKD. The CDR3 is 15 amino acids. The junction had 2 bases not matched to a gene; V was cut back by 5 bases and J by 7 bases. The CDR3 sequence: CATSGTSGRGNEQFF. In DNA form, the CDR3 reads TGTGCCACCAGTGGGACTAGCGGGAGGGGGAATGAGCAGTTCTTC.

The chain uses TRBV19 and TRBJ1-2; D ambiguous. The CDR3 totals 14 residues. CDR1 and CDR2 (germline): LNHDA, SQIVND (reference sequence). V lost 5 bases and J lost 0, with 10 bases in between. The CDR3 DNA reads as TGTGCCAGTAGTGCTAGCACCTCTAACTATGGCTACACCTTC. Protein: CASSASTSNYGYTF.

The chain joins TRBV4-3 to TRBJ2-3; tentatively, D is TRBD2 (6 bases). V was clipped by 1 base and J by 6 bases, with 11 bases between them. Looked up from germline, CDR1 is LGHNA and CDR2 is YSLEER. This CDR3 is 14 amino acids long. CDR3 nucleotide sequence: TGCGCCAGCAGCCAAGGTGGTAGCGGCGATACGCAGTATTTT. It is translated as CASSQGGSGDTQYF.

This rearrangement joins TRBV28 to TRBJ1-4; the D gene is possibly TRBD1 (6 bases). Trimming shortened V by 5 bases and J by 2 bases, and 12 bases separated the two germline ends. In germline, CDR1 is MDHEN, CDR2 SYDVKM. The CDR3 runs to 15 residues. CDR3 sequence (DNA): TGTGCCAGCAGTCCGGGACAATTTACTAATGAAAAACTGTTTTTT. This sequence encodes CASSPGQFTNEKLFF.

J is TRBJ1-2 and V is TRBV9; D unclear. With 3 bases removed from V and 1 base from J, the gap between germline ends came to 13 bases. The germline CDR1 and CDR2 sequences are SGDLS and YYNGEE. This CDR3 has 15 residues. CDR3 sequence (DNA): TGTGCCAGCAGCGGCTACAGTGAAGATAACTATGGCTACACCTTC. Translation gives CASSGYSEDNYGYTF.

The rearrangement links TRBV23-1 to TRBJ2-1; the match to TRBD2 covers 7 bases. TRBV23-1 is an open reading frame, and its role is uncertain. The V segment lost 4 bases and the J segment 0 bases; nucleotides outside the gene matches: 3. The CDR3 totals 15 residues. Written as DNA, the CDR3 is TGCGCCAGCAGTCTGCGGGAGTACTCCTACAATGAGCAGTTCTTC. This codes for CASSLREYSYNEQFF.

The rearrangement links TRBV11-2 to TRBJ2-3, with TRBD1 as a possible D gene (6 bases). CDR3 length: 18 amino acids. V was pared by 3 bases and J by 0 bases, with 19 bases between. In germline, CDR1 is SGHAT, CDR2 FQNNGV. Here the CDR3 reads CASSFEGETGISTDTQYF. CDR3 sequence (DNA): TGTGCCAGCAGCTTTGAGGGAGAGACAGGAATTAGCACAGATACGCAGTATTTT.